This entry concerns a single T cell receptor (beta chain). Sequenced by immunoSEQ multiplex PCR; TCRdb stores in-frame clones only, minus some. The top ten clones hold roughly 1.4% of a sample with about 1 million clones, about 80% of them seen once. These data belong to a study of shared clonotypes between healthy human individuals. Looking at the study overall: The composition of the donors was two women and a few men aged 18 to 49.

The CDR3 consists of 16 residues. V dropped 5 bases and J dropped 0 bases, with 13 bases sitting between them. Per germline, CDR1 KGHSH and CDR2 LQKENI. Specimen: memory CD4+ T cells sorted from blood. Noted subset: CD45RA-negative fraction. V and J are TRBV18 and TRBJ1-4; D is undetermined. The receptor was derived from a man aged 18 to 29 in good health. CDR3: CASSDGSPATNEKLFF. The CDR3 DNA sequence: TGTGCCAGCTCAGATGGGAGCCCCGCAACTAATGAAAAACTGTTTTTT.